Shown below are 18 T cell receptor beta chains from a single sample sequenced in a study of PD-L1 blockade in urothelial cancer. The time point is: pretreatment peripheral blood. TCRdb's copy holds only in-frame clones and misses some; the assay was immunoSEQ multiplex PCR. The sample has 60,000 to 75,000 clones, approximately 86% seen once; the top ten hold 15%. The sequences come from PBMCs, collected around atezolizumab (anti-PD-L1) treatment. These receptors came from a man in his sixties with urothelial cancer.

The gene calls are TRBV7-9 and TRBJ1-2; 10 nucleotides line up with TRBD1. CDR3 length equals 14 residues. The V and J ends lost 1 base and 8 bases, in that order; junction bases with no gene match: 4. CDR1 is SEHNR and CDR2 is FQNEAQ in the germline V gene (reference sequence). As DNA, the CDR3 is TGTGCCAGCAGCTTAGGGGGACAGGGGATCGGCTACACCTTC. Its protein product is CASSLGGQGIGYTF.

This clone was seen just once. The rearrangement joins TRBV10-3 to TRBJ1-2, with 7 bases matching TRBD1. Trimming took 0 bases from V and 0 from J; bases not matched to a gene: 7. Per germline, CDR1 ENHRY and CDR2 SYGVKD. The CDR3 spans 17 residues. CDR3 nucleotide sequence: TGTGCCATCAGTGAGTCGGGACAGTTTCTAGCTAACTATGGCTACACCTTC. Amino acids: CAISESGQFLANYGYTF.

The gene calls are TRBV19 and TRBJ2-2; D unresolved. CDR1 is LNHDA and CDR2 is SQIVND in the germline V gene (reference sequence). The CDR3 is 11 amino acids. Between the trimmed V and J ends, which lost 4 bases and 6 bases, there was a span of 3 bases. The CDR3 DNA follows: TGTGCCAGTAGTAGGCCCGGGGAGCTGTTTTTT. It codes for CASSRPGELFF.

The rearrangement links TRBV6-1 to TRBJ1-2, with D possibly matching TRBD1 (5 bases). Germline CDR1 MNHNS, CDR2 SASEGT. This CDR3 contains 14 residues. V was clipped by 3 bases and J by 5 bases, with 13 bases between them. The DNA of the CDR3 is TGTGCCAGCAGTGAGGGGGGGGACCTATATGGCTACACCTTC. It codes for CASSEGGDLYGYTF.

This chain joins TRBV14 and TRBJ2-1; 11 nucleotides line up with TRBD2. CDR3 length: 14 amino acids. Losses at the gene ends were 7 bases for V and 6 bases for J; bases not matched to a gene: 5. Germline lookup yields CDR1 SGHDN and CDR2 FVKESK. CDR3 protein: CASNSSGRTNEQFF. CDR3 nucleotides: TGTGCCAGCAACTCTAGCGGGAGGACCAATGAGCAGTTCTTC.

V and J are TRBV7-2 and TRBJ2-7; TRBD2 might be the D (6 bases). This CDR3 is 11 amino acids long. Germline V gives CDR1 SGHTA, CDR2 FQGNSA. The ends were cut back, 3 bases at V and 7 bases at J, with 7 bases in the middle. CDR3 protein: CASSFRGEQYF. As DNA, the CDR3 is TGTGCCAGCAGCTTTCGGGGGGAGCAGTACTTC.

This clone was observed a few times. This rearrangement joins TRBV19 to TRBJ1-2; TRBD1 agrees at 8 bases. Germline V gene sequence: CDR1 LNHDA, CDR2 SQIVND (reference sequence). The J segment lost 4 bases and the V segment lost 5 bases, leaving 9 bases of the junction unmatched. This CDR3 spans 15 amino acids. CDR3 sequence (DNA): TGTGCCAGTAGTTCAGGACAGGGAGTCTTCTATGGCTACACCTTC. Its translation is CASSSGQGVFYGYTF.

V usage is TRBV13 and J usage is TRBJ2-1, with 11 bases that match TRBD2. V gave up 1 base and J gave up 7 bases; unmatched junction bases: 6. The CDR3 is 16 amino acids. Germline lookup yields CDR1 PRHDT and CDR2 FYEKMQ (reference sequence). The CDR3 DNA follows: TGTGCCAGCAGCTTAGTTACTAGCGGGGGAAAGAATGAGCAGTTCTTC. It is translated as CASSLVTSGGKNEQFF.

The V call is TRBV9, the J call TRBJ2-5; no reliable D call. This CDR3 has 11 amino acids. CDR1 and CDR2 from the germline V gene are SGDLS and YYNGEE. V lost 4 bases and J 5 bases, leaving 6 bases between the germline ends. The CDR3 loop reads CASSSGETQYF. In DNA form, the CDR3 reads TGTGCCAGCAGCTCAGGCGAGACCCAGTACTTC.

The chain recombines TRBV19 with TRBJ1-1; 7 bases align to TRBD1. V was pared by 5 bases and J by 3 bases, with 6 bases of the junction left unmatched. Germline CDR1 LNHDA, CDR2 SQIVND (reference sequence). The CDR3 consists of 14 residues. The CDR3 sequence is CASSLTGRHTEAFF. CDR3 in DNA: TGTGCCAGTAGTTTGACAGGGAGGCACACTGAAGCTTTCTTT.

The chain employs TRBV9 and TRBJ1-2; no reliable D call. The CDR3 totals 12 residues. Trimming removed 0 bases from V and 5 bases from J, with 5 bases in between. In germline, CDR1 is SGDLS, CDR2 YYNGEE. CDR3 protein: CASSVAGYGYTF. For the CDR3, the DNA is TGTGCCAGCAGCGTAGCAGGATATGGCTACACCTTC.

V is TRBV6-1 and J is TRBJ1-6; D not resolved. CDR3 size: 12 residues. The ends were cut back, 7 bases at V and 10 bases at J, with 11 bases in the middle. Germline values: CDR1 MNHNS, CDR2 SASEGT. CDR3 residues: CASMRLGSPLHF. In DNA, the CDR3 is TGTGCCAGCATGAGGCTAGGATCACCCCTCCACTTT.

V gene TRBV11-3 combines with J gene TRBJ2-3; TRBD2 matches at 11 bases. V trimming: 3 bases; J trimming: 2 bases; junction bases outside the gene matches: 4. The V gene's germline CDR1 is SGHNT and CDR2 YENEEA. The CDR3 runs 16 residues. CDR3 sequence reads: CASSFVLAGDTDTQYF. As DNA, the CDR3 is TGTGCCAGCAGCTTCGTACTAGCGGGGGACACAGATACGCAGTATTTT.

The chain combines TRBV27 with TRBJ2-1; TRBD2 matches at 7 bases. The CDR3 length is 16 residues. The V gene's germline CDR1 is MNHEY and CDR2 SMNVEV (reference sequence). J lost 5 bases, V lost 3 bases, and 10 bases had no gene match. CDR3: CASSFGASGVDNEQFF. DNA for the CDR3: TGTGCCAGCAGTTTTGGGGCTAGCGGAGTAGACAATGAGCAGTTCTTC.

This chain's CDR3 is CASSGGIVETQYF. The CDR3 coding sequence is TGTGCCAGCTCAGGAGGGATAGTCGAGACCCAGTACTTC. The chain recombines TRBV18 with TRBJ2-5, with D possibly TRBD2 on 6 matching bases. Germline V gene data show CDR1 as KGHSH and CDR2 as LQKENI. CDR3 length: 13 amino acids. Trimming removed 5 bases at V and 5 bases at J, with 12 bases between.

The V and J genes are TRBV5-1 and TRBJ2-7; D possibly corresponds to TRBD2 (5 bases). The CDR3 runs 13 residues. From germline, CDR1 is SGHRS and CDR2 YFSETQ. The germline V and J ends were trimmed by 1 base and 4 bases, with 9 bases remaining between them. CDR3 nucleotide sequence: TGCGCCAGCAGCTTGTTTGGGGAGTACGAGCAGTACTTC. Translation: CASSLFGEYEQYF. Together with reference TRBV5-1 and TRBJ2-7, the CDR3 gives the full variable domain: KAGVTQTPRYLIKTRGQQVTLSCSPISGHRSVSWYQQTPGQGLQFLFEYFSETQRNKGNFPGRFSGRQFSNSRSEMNVSTLELGDSALYLCASSLFGEYEQYFGPGTRLTVT.

The rearrangement links TRBV11-2 to TRBJ1-2; the D gene is possibly TRBD1 (5 bases). The CDR3 covers 15 residues. V lost 5 bases to trimming and J lost 5 bases, with 18 bases between them. Germline CDR1 reads SGHAT; CDR2 reads FQNNGV. CDR3 DNA sequence: TGTGCCAGCAGCGCACGACAGTCGCCGCTTTATGGCTACACCTTC. This translates into CASSARQSPLYGYTF.

The V and J genes are TRBV19 and TRBJ2-5; the match to TRBD1 covers 10 bases. Matching the DNA end better, TRBJ2-7 makes the J call doubtful. The CDR3 covers 17 residues. In germline, CDR1 is LNHDA, CDR2 SQIVND (reference sequence). The CDR3 is CASSIGTGDGSSYEQYF. The CDR3 nucleotides are TGTGCCAGTAGTATTGGGACAGGGGACGGTAGCTCCTACGAGCAGTACTTC.